This TCR beta chain was retrieved from a study of Ad26.COV2.S vaccination and SARS-CoV-2 variants. Overall study: A COV1001 Ad26.COV2.S trial-arm participant provided the sample. General study points: Using TCR breadth and depth analyses may have led to underestimated total T cell responses.

This clone came up once. What it binds is not known. The method was immunoSEQ multiplex PCR; TCRdb's version includes in-frame clones alone and lacks a portion of them. The sample has about 680,000 clones; about 89% are singletons. This CDR3 spans 17 amino acids. As for treatment: 15 to 20 received Ad26.COV2.S at low or high dose, single or two shots; about five received placebo; per-sample allocation not given. After the first vaccine or placebo injection, samples were drawn on day 63. The receptor was isolated from a person aged 18-60 years who received the Ad26.COV2.S COVID-19 vaccine or a placebo. The chain links TRBV21-1 to TRBJ2-2; the D call TRBD2 from the table was never checked on the DNA. TRBV21-1 is a known pseudogene. Sequenced material: peripheral blood, taken in a trial of Ad26.COV2.S vaccine versus placebo. The CDR3 sequence: CASSNGRVPGRSGELFF. The DNA for the CDR3 is TGTGCCAGCAGCAATGGCCGGGTTCCGGGGAGATCCGGGGAGCTGTTTTTT.